Given below is one T cell receptor (beta chain) in context. This sample was taken from a study of cytomegalovirus exposure and HLA in healthy donors. PCR employed 60 Vbeta and 13 Jbeta primers. The data were produced by immunoSEQ multiplex PCR, yet TCRdb's version contains in-frame clones alone and is incomplete. The sample holds approximately 240,000 clones; roughly four fifths are singletons and the top ten take 0.5% to 0.7%. V was clipped by 3 bases and J by 16 bases, with 13 bases between them. The CDR3 length is 11 residues. Germline lookup yields CDR1 SGHTA and CDR2 FQGNSA. Sequencing was done on a sample of PBMCs. This receptor was taken from a woman aged 40 to 50 in good health and CMV-seronegative. The chain uses TRBV7-2 and TRBJ2-1; D not resolved. The CDR3 nucleotides read TGTGCCAGCAGCTTTGACAAGGCTCCCTTCTTC. It translates to CASSFDKAPFF. The full variable domain, with the rest looked up from reference TRBV7-2 and TRBJ2-1, is GAGVSQSPSNKVTEKGKDVELRCDPISGHTALYWYRQSLGQGLEFLIYFQGNSAPDKSGLPSDRFSAERTGGSVSTLTIQRTQQEDSAVYLCASSFDKAPFFGPGTRLTVL.